The next 9 T cell receptor beta chains were all read from a single sample in a study of CD8+ T cells in alopecia areata. Treatment indicated: oral pan-JAK inhibitor, 5-10 mg twice daily. Investigators isolated RNA and reverse transcribed it into cDNA to act as the sequencing template. Here immunoSEQ multiplex PCR was the method, and the copy in TCRdb shows in-frame clones only, minus some. The sample includes 200,000 or so clones, 35% to 45% seen only once; the top ten take roughly 0.45%. The source was CD4+ T cells sorted from blood, collected between weeks 30 and 35, from a patient treated with tofacitinib. The receptors derive from a human donor with alopecia areata.

A few counts support this clone. The CDR3 nucleotides are TGTGCCAGCAGTTACTCAGGGGGGAGGAATATGCCCCAGCATTTT. Translated: CASSYSGGRNMPQHF. This chain connects TRBV6-5 to TRBJ1-5; maybe TRBD1 (6 bases). This CDR3 is 15 amino acids long. Germline assignment: CDR1 MNHEY and CDR2 SVGAGI. V was cut by 0 bases and J by 9 bases, with 15 bases left in between.

The V and J genes are TRBV7-3 and TRBJ1-6; unclear D gene. V lost 5 bases and J 2 bases, leaving 10 bases between the germline ends. CDR1 is SGHTA and CDR2 is FQGTGA in the germline V gene. This CDR3 spans 15 amino acids. As DNA, the CDR3 is TGTGCCAGCAGCCGCAGTATCACCTATAATTCACCCCTCCACTTT. It is translated as CASSRSITYNSPLHF.

This clone showed up just a few times. V usage is TRBV29-1 and J usage is TRBJ2-1; D is undetermined. The V end was cut by 5 bases, the J end by 7 bases, with 9 bases between. The CDR3 spans 11 residues. The germline gives CDR1 SQVTM, CDR2 ANQGSEA. CDR3 sequence reads: CSVMQGNEQFF. The CDR3 DNA is TGCAGCGTTATGCAAGGGAATGAGCAGTTCTTC.

This chain joins TRBV15 and TRBJ1-5; the D gene is possibly TRBD1 (5 bases). This CDR3 is built from 20 residues. V dropped 1 base and J dropped 6 bases, with 28 bases sitting between them. Germline V gene sequence: CDR1 LNHNV, CDR2 YYDKDF (reference sequence). This CDR3 reads CATSRGISGQAGGRVQPQHF. DNA for the CDR3: TGTGCCACCAGCAGAGGGATATCGGGGCAGGCTGGTGGGAGGGTTCAGCCCCAGCATTTT.

The chain uses TRBV29-1 and TRBJ2-2; a possible D gene is TRBD2 (5 bases). The CDR3 runs to 16 residues. V was clipped by 2 bases and J by 4 bases, with 17 bases between them. Germline V gene sequence: CDR1 SQVTM, CDR2 ANQGSEA. CDR3 in DNA: TGCAGCGTTGAAAGAACAGCGGCCGGTGGCACCGGGGAGCTGTTTTTT. This translates into CSVERTAAGGTGELFF.

The chain joins TRBV29-1 to TRBJ2-5; TRBD1 might be the D (5 bases). Germline CDR1 SQVTM, CDR2 ANQGSEA. V lost 2 bases to trimming and J lost 7 bases, with 17 bases between them. The CDR3 has 14 amino acids. CDR3 amino acids: CSVERGYQEMTQYF. The CDR3 DNA sequence: TGCAGCGTTGAAAGGGGATACCAAGAGATGACCCAGTACTTC.

The chain employs TRBV30 and TRBJ1-1, with 8 bases matching TRBD1. The CDR3 runs to 16 residues. J was trimmed by 5 bases and V by 2 bases; bases with no gene match: 13. Germline V gene sequence: CDR1 GTSNPN, CDR2 SVGIG (reference sequence). CDR3 coding DNA: TGTGCCTGGAGTTTGCGGACAGGGCTCTCGGTAACTGAAGCTTTCTTT. Amino acid sequence: CAWSLRTGLSVTEAFF. Together with reference TRBV30 and TRBJ1-1, the CDR3 gives the full variable domain: SQTIHQWPATLVQPVGSPLSLECTVEGTSNPNLYWYRQAAGRGLQLLFYSVGIGQISSEVPQNLSASRPQDRQFILSSKKLLLSDSGFYLCAWSLRTGLSVTEAFFGQGTRLTVV.

The chain joins TRBV9 to TRBJ2-3; 10 positions agree with TRBD1. The CDR3 sequence is 17 residues long. V was clipped by 3 bases and J by 4 bases; unmatched bases: 11. Germline loops: CDR1 SGDLS, CDR2 YYNGEE. CDR3: CASSDGTGTGVPDTQYF. The DNA for the CDR3 is TGTGCCAGCAGCGATGGAACCGGGACAGGGGTTCCAGATACGCAGTATTTT.

This chain connects TRBV7-2 to TRBJ2-2; no reliable D call. The CDR3 is 13 amino acids. Trimming removed 1 base at V and 6 bases at J, with 6 bases between. Germline CDR1 is SGHTA and CDR2 is FQGNSA. CDR3 sequence reads: CASSLDYPGELFF. The CDR3 DNA sequence: TGTGCCAGCAGCTTAGATTATCCCGGGGAGCTGTTTTTT.